This T cell receptor beta chain was sequenced in a study of post-analysis software for immune sequencing data. Turning to the study itself: Recorded subtypes: relapsing-remitting, secondary progressive, progressive-relapsing; some patients unannotated.

Comment on this clonotype: Its antigen is still unknown.

V shed 4 bases and J 8 bases; nucleotides not matched to a gene: 2. The CDR3 totals 14 residues. CDR1 is SGHDT and CDR2 is YYEEEE in the germline V gene. Points from the study as a whole: In patients, about 5 TRBV segments were more frequent than in controls, with TRBV5-6, TRBV5-1 and TRBV20-1 among them.

Incorporated into the TCR beta cDNA libraries were unique molecular identifiers, which served to reduce PCR and sequencing biases. From the PCR reads, TCRdb called clonotypes with MiXCR, one entry per CDR3 protein. The repertoire holds some 240,000 distinct CDR3 sequences, 35% to 45% seen once, with more than 4% in the top ten. The chain links TRBV5-6 to TRBJ1-6; 11 bases are shared with TRBD1. Sequencing was performed on blood. The TCR was taken from a girl aged 10 to 17 with multiple sclerosis. DNA for the CDR3: TGTGCCAGCAGCCGGGGACAGGGGGATTCACCCCTCCACTTT. It specifies CASSRGQGDSPLHF.